The rows below give T cell receptor beta chains drawn from one sample of a study of blood T cell repertoires in COVID-19. Assay: immunoSEQ multiplex PCR; the TCRdb copy retains only in-frame clones and omits some. The sample carries a few hundred thousand clones, about 90% recorded once. Sequenced input: peripheral blood. Source of these receptors: a woman aged 60-75 years with COVID-19, enrolled during active disease. CDR3s include the opening cysteine and the closing phenylalanine or tryptophan. The order of the fields is clone size, J gene, V gene, D gene, CDR3 DNA, CDR3 protein. The D gene is left open where the match is weak. Not every row has a clone size; where given, it reads once, few, many or a size class.

. TRBJ2-3 TRBV10-3 TRBD2 TGTGCCATCAGTGAGTCATCTAGCGGGGGTGCAGATACGCAGTATTTT CAISESSSGGADTQYF
. TRBJ2-1 TRBV25-1 . TGTGCCAGCAGTGAATCGGGGTTTAGCTACAATGAGCAGTTCTTC CASSESGFSYNEQFF
. TRBJ2-1 TRBV7-2 TRBD2 TGTGCCAGCAGCCCCCGGACTAGCGGGGCCTACAATGAGCAGTTCTTC CASSPRTSGAYNEQFF
. TRBJ1-1 TRBV29-1 TRBD1 TGCAGCGTTGTACTCGGGACAGCGAAAACTGAAGCTTTCTTT CSVVLGTAKTEAFF
. TRBJ1-2 TRBV5-4 . TGTGCCAGCAGCCTGGAACAGGATGGCTACACCTTC CASSLEQDGYTF
. TRBJ2-7 TRBV5-1 TRBD1 TGCGCCAGCAGCTTGAAGTTTAAGGACAGGGAAACCTACGAGCAGTACTTC CASSLKFKDRETYEQYF
. TRBJ1-1 TRBV6-5 . TGTGCCAGCAGTCCTCCAGGTGGTTTGAACACTGAAGCTTTCTTT CASSPPGGLNTEAFF
. TRBJ1-5 TRBV9 TRBD1 TGTGCCAGCAGCGGGACAGGGAGTAACCAGCCCCAGCATTTT CASSGTGSNQPQHF
. TRBJ1-2 TRBV7-3 . TGTGCCAGCAGCTTAAGGGGGACATCCCTTGGTGGCTACACCTTC CASSLRGTSLGGYTF
. TRBJ1-5 TRBV6-5 . TGTGCCAGCAGACAGGGTATCAATCAGCCCCAGCATTTT CASRQGINQPQHF
. TRBJ1-1 TRBV4-2 TRBD1 TGTGCCAGCAGCCAATATGTGAGACAGGGGATAATGGGGACTGAAGCTTTCTTT CASSQYVRQGIMGTEAFF
. TRBJ2-3 TRBV5-1 TRBD1 TGCGCCAGCAGCAGTGGGACAGCCTCTAGCACAGATACGCAGTATTTT CASSSGTASSTDTQYF
. TRBJ1-3 TRBV29-1 TRBD1 TGCAGCGCCGAGACAGGGGCTGGAAACACCATATATTTT CSAETGAGNTIYF
few TRBJ1-6 TRBV27 . TGTGCCAGCACCGATCACGGGGAGTATTCACCCCTCCACTTT CASTDHGEYSPLHF
. TRBJ1-1 TRBV3-1/TRBV3-2 . TGTGCCAGCAGCCAAGACTTTGGGAGGGGGACTGAAGCTTTCTTT CASSQDFGRGTEAFF
. TRBJ1-3 TRBV7-6 . TGTGCCAGCAGCTTAGTTCAGGGTGGAAACACCATATATTTT CASSLVQGGNTIYF
. TRBJ2-7 TRBV11-2 . TGTGCCAGCAGCTTAGGGTACTGGGCGAGCTCCTACGAGCAGTACTTC CASSLGYWASSYEQYF
. TRBJ1-2 TRBV7-3 . TGTGCCAGCAGCTCAACCCGCTCGACAGTTGACTATGGCTACACCTTC CASSSTRSTVDYGYTF
. TRBJ1-6 TRBV30 . TGTGCCTGGAGTGTACTAAGAGGAAGGAATTCACCCCTCCACTTT CAWSVLRGRNSPLHF
. TRBJ1-1 TRBV3-1/TRBV3-2 TRBD1 TGTGCCAGCAGCCAAGCCCTAAGGACAGGGATGAACACTGAAGCTTTCTTT CASSQALRTGMNTEAFF
. TRBJ2-7 TRBV7-2 TRBD2 TGTGCCAGCAGCTTAACTCTAGCGGGGGGGCCCGAGCAGTACTTC CASSLTLAGGPEQYF
. TRBJ1-4 TRBV5-6 TRBD1 TGTGCCAGCAGCTTGCGACAGGGAGCAGCTAATGAAAAACTGTTTTTT CASSLRQGAANEKLFF
. TRBJ1-2 TRBV19 TRBD1 TGTGCCAGTGGGGGACAGCTCTATGGCTACACCTTC CASGGQLYGYTF
. TRBJ1-2 TRBV19 . TGTGCCAGTAGTATTACACAGGGCTCCTATGGCTACACCTTC CASSITQGSYGYTF
few TRBJ2-7 TRBV5-4 . TGTGCCAGCAGCTTAGCCGGGACTCCTAAGCCCGAGCAGTACTTC CASSLAGTPKPEQYF
. TRBJ1-2 TRBV20-1 . TGCAGTGCTAGGGAAGACAGAGACTACACCTTC CSAREDRDYTF
. TRBJ1-6 TRBV3-1/TRBV3-2 . TGTGCCAGCAGTTCCGCGGCAGGGAAATATAATTCACCCCTCCACTTT CASSSAAGKYNSPLHF
few TRBJ1-3 TRBV5-1 TRBD1 TGCGCCAGCAGACCCGGACAGGGAAGAAACACCATATATTTT CASRPGQGRNTIYF
. TRBJ1-5 TRBV21-1 . TGTGCCAGCAGCAAAGAAAAGGGACATGGGGAAAATCAGCCCCAGCATTTT CASSKEKGHGENQPQHF
once TRBJ1-1 TRBV7-2 . TGTGCCAGCAGCCCAATCGTGGGCCGTAACACTGAAGCTTTCTTT CASSPIVGRNTEAFF
. TRBJ1-1 TRBV19 . TGTGCCAGTAAGGTTGGCAGGGGCACTGAAGCTTTCTTT CASKVGRGTEAFF
. TRBJ2-1 TRBV27 . TGTGCCGGCAGTTATCAGGGAGGGGGTGAGCAGTTCTTC CAGSYQGGGEQFF
once TRBJ1-2 TRBV4-2 . TGTGCCAGCAGCCAAGACGCTGGGGGGGACTATGGCTACACCTTC CASSQDAGGDYGYTF
. TRBJ1-4 TRBV5-1 . TGCGCCAGCAGCCAAAGACAAGGATCTAATGAAAAACTGTTTTTT CASSQRQGSNEKLFF
. TRBJ2-2 TRBV5-6 TRBD1 TGTGCCAGCAGTCTATTGGGACAGGGGCCCGGGGAGCTGTTTTTT CASSLLGQGPGELFF
. TRBJ2-1 TRBV6-4 TRBD2 TGTGCCAGCAGTGAGGGCGGGGGTACCTACAATGAGCAGTTCTTC CASSEGGGTYNEQFF
. TRBJ1-2 TRBV6-2/TRBV6-3 TRBD1 TGTGCCAGCAGCCGACCCCGGGACAGGCTCAATGGCTACACCTTC CASSRPRDRLNGYTF
. TRBJ1-2 TRBV4-3 . TGCGCCAGCAGCCAAAGCGTGGCCCGGTCCTATGGCTACACCTTC CASSQSVARSYGYTF
. TRBJ1-4 TRBV7-9 . TGTGCCAGCAGCTCCACAGGGTTTACTAATGAAAAACTGTTTTTT CASSSTGFTNEKLFF
. TRBJ2-1 TRBV11-2 TRBD2 TGTGCCAGCAGCTTATTCAGGCTAGCGGGGGACAATGAGCAGTTCTTC CASSLFRLAGDNEQFF
. TRBJ2-7 TRBV5-1 . TGCGCCAGCAGCTTTAACTACTACGAGCAGTACTTC CASSFNYYEQYF
. TRBJ2-1 TRBV7-2 . TGTGCCAGCAGCTCGACGGGGGTTATCTACAATGAGCAGTTCTTC CASSSTGVIYNEQFF
. TRBJ2-4 TRBV23-1 . TGCGCCAGCAGCACAGCAGGCCAAATAGCCAAAAACATTCAGTACTTC CASSTAGQIAKNIQYF
. TRBJ1-4 TRBV29-1 . TGCAGCGTTTCCCGGCGGGGCGTGAATGAAAAACTGTTTTTT CSVSRRGVNEKLFF
. TRBJ2-1 TRBV11-2 TRBD1 TGTGCCAGCAGCTTACAGGGGGCTGGCGCCTACAATGAGCAGTTCTTC CASSLQGAGAYNEQFF
. TRBJ1-5 TRBV9 . TGTGCCAGCAGCCCGCGGTACGGTCAGCCCCAGCATTTT CASSPRYGQPQHF
once TRBJ1-2 TRBV7-3 TRBD1 TGTGCCAGCAGCTTAACCCAGGGGGGTGTAGGGGGCTACACCTTC CASSLTQGGVGGYTF
. TRBJ1-1 TRBV15 . TGTGCCACCAGCAGAGGGATGGGGCAGGGGAACACTGAAGCTTTCTTT CATSRGMGQGNTEAFF
. TRBJ2-1 TRBV3-1/TRBV3-2 . TGTGCCAGCAGCCAAGATCCTCTGGGGGGCAATGAGCAGTTCTTC CASSQDPLGGNEQFF
. TRBJ2-2 TRBV6-2/TRBV6-3 TRBD1 TGTGCCAGCAGTTACGGACAGGGGTCGAACACCGGGGAGCTGTTTTTT CASSYGQGSNTGELFF
. TRBJ2-4 TRBV7-9 TRBD1 TGTGCCAGCAGCCCATCGACAGGGGCGGCCAAAAACATTCAGTACTTC CASSPSTGAAKNIQYF
once TRBJ1-2 TRBV7-9 . TGTGCCAGCAGCTTACTAACGAGAAGGGGTGGCTACACCTTC CASSLLTRRGGYTF
. TRBJ1-2 TRBV19 . TGTGCCAGTTGGGGAGGGGACCTCTATGGCTACACCTTC CASWGGDLYGYTF